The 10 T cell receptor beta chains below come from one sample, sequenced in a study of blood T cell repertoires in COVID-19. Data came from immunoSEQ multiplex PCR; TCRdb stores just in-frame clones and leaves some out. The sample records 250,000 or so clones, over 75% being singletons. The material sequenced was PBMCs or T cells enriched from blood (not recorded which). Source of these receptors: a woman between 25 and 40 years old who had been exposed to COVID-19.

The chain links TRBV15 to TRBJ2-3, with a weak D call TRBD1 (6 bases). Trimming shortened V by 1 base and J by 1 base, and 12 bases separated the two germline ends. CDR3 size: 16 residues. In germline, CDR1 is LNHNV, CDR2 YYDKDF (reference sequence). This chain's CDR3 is CATSRGRGSGTDTQYF. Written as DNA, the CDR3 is TGTGCCACCAGCAGAGGAAGGGGGAGTGGCACAGATACGCAGTATTTT.

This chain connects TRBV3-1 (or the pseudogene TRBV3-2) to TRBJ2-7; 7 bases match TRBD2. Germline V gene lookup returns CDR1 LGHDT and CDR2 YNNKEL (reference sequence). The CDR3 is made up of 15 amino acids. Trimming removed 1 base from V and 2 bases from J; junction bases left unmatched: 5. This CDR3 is CASSQGSGAAYEQYF. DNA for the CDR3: TGTGCCAGCAGCCAAGGGAGCGGGGCTGCCTACGAGCAGTACTTC.

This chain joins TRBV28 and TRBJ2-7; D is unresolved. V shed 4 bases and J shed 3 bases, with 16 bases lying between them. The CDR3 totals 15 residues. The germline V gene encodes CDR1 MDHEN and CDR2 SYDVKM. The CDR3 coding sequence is TGTGCCAGCAGTTCCCGTAACGTAGTGGTCTACGAGCAGTACTTC. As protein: CASSSRNVVVYEQYF.

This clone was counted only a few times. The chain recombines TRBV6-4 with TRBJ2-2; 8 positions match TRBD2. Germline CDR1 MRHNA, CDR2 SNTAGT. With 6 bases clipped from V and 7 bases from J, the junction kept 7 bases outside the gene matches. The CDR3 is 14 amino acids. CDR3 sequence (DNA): TGTGCCAGCAGAGACCGGGAGGGCAGCGGGGAGCTGTTTTTT. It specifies CASRDREGSGELFF.

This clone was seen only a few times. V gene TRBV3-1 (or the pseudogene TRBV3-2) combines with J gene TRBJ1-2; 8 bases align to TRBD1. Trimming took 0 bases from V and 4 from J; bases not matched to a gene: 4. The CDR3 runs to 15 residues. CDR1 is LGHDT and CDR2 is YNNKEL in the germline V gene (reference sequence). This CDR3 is CASSQEGQEAYGYTF. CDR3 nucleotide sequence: TGTGCCAGCAGCCAAGAGGGACAGGAAGCCTATGGCTACACCTTC.

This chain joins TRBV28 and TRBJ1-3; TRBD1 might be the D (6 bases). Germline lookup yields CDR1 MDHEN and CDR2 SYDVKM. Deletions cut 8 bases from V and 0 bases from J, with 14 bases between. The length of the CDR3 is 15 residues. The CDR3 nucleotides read TGTGCCAGCCGGGGGGGCGGATTCTCTGGAAACACCATATATTTT. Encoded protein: CASRGGGFSGNTIYF. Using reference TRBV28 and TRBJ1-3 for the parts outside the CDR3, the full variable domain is DVKVTQSSRYLVKRTGEKVFLECVQDMDHENMFWYRQDPGLGLRLIYFSYDVKMKEKGDIPEGYSVSREKKERFSLILESASTNQTSMYLCASRGGGFSGNTIYFGEGSWLTVV.

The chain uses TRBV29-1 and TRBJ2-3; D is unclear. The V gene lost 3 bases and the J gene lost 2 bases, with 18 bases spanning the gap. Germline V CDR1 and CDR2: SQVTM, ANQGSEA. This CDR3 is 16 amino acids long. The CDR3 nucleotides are TGCAGCGTTGACTCTTTTTCGCCACAACACACAGATACGCAGTATTTT. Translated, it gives CSVDSFSPQHTDTQYF.

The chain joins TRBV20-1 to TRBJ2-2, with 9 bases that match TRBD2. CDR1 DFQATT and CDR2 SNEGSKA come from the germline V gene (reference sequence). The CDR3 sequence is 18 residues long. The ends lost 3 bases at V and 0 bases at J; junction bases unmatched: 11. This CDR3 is CSASPNWRGGTNTGELFF. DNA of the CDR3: TGCAGTGCTAGTCCTAACTGGCGGGGGGGAACGAACACCGGGGAGCTGTTTTTT.

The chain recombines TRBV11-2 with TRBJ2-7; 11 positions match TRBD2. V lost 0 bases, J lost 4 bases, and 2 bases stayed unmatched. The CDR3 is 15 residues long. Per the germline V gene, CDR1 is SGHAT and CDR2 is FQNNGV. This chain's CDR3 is CASSLDLAGGYEQYF. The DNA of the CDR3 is TGTGCCAGCAGCTTAGATCTAGCGGGAGGTTACGAGCAGTACTTC.

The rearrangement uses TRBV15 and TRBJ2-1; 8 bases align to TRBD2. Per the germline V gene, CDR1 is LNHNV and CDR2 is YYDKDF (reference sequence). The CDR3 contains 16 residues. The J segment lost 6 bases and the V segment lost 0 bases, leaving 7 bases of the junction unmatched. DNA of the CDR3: TGTGCCACCAGCAGAGATGCGAGCGGGAGTCTCAATGAGCAGTTCTTC. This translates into CATSRDASGSLNEQFF.